This T cell receptor beta chain was documented in a study of T cell changes during pregnancy in multiple sclerosis. This clone has a single count. This CDR3 spans 15 amino acids. Germline CDR1 and CDR2: KGHSY and FQNENV. Trimming took 6 bases from V and 5 from J, leaving 17 bases between them. Generated by immunoSEQ multiplex PCR, the TCRdb table keeps only in-frame clones and is missing some. The sample lists 69,000 or so clones; over 80% were seen once. Source: peripheral blood, taken in the third trimester of pregnancy. The TCR comes from a female donor in good health, enrolled as a control in a pregnancy study. The rearrangement joins TRBV16 to TRBJ2-1; the D gene is possibly TRBD2 (7 bases). CDR3 sequence (DNA): TGTGCCAGCAGTGCACCCCAGCGGGACAACAATGAGCAGTTCTTC. It specifies CASSAPQRDNNEQFF.